One sample yielded the 2 T cell receptor beta chains listed below, sequenced in a study of shared clonotypes between healthy human individuals. The assay was immunoSEQ multiplex PCR, and TCRdb's table has in-frame clones only and misses some. Among under 1 million clones listed, 85% to 95% were seen once. The naive CD8 fraction comprised CD45RO-negative cells positively selected for CCR7 and excluded terminally differentiated effector memory CD45RA+ cells. Sample: naive CD8+ T cells sorted from blood. These receptors were obtained from a man in his thirties or forties in good health.

The chain uses TRBV27 and TRBJ2-1, with TRBD2 identical over 10 bases. CDR1 is MNHEY and CDR2 is SMNVEV in the germline V gene (reference sequence). This CDR3 is 15 amino acids long. Losses at the gene ends were 4 bases for V and 12 bases for J; bases not matched to a gene: 12. The chain's CDR3 is CASSWASGSISGQFF. CDR3 nucleotide sequence: TGTGCCAGCAGTTGGGCTAGCGGGAGTATAAGTGGGCAGTTCTTC.

The chain joins TRBV7-9 to TRBJ2-7; TRBD2 aligns across 10 bases. The CDR3 runs 18 residues. V lost 3 bases and J lost 5; bases outside the gene matches: 16. From germline, CDR1 is SEHNR and CDR2 FQNEAQ (reference sequence). This chain's CDR3 is CASSFLQGLAHLGDEQYF. CDR3 nucleotide sequence: TGTGCCAGCAGCTTTTTACAGGGACTAGCGCACCTAGGGGACGAGCAGTACTTC.